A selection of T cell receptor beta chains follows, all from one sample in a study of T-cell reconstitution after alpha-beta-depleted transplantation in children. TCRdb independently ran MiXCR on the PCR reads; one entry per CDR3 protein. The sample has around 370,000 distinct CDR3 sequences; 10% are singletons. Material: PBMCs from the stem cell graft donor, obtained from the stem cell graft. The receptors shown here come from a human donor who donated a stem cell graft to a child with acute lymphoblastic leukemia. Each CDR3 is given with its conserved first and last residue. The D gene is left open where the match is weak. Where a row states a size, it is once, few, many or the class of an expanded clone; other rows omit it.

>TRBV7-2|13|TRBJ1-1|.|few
CASSLHRNTEAFF
TGTGCCAGCAGCTTACACAGGAACACTGAAGCTTTCTTT
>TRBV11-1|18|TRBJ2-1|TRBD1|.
CASSQYQPGQYIYNEQFF
TGTGCCAGCAGTCAATACCAACCGGGACAGTACATCTACAATGAGCAGTTCTTC
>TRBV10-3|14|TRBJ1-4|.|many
CAISGGSHNEKLFF
TGTGCCATCAGTGGGGGATCTCATAATGAAAAACTGTTTTTT
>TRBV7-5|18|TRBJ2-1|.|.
CISVPEAWASGKYNEQFF
.
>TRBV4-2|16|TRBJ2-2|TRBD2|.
CASSQELAGVPGELFF
TGTGCCAGCAGCCAAGAGCTAGCGGGAGTCCCCGGGGAGCTGTTTTTT
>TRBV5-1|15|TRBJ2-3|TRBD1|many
CASSPRQGNTDTQYF
TGCGCCAGCAGCCCTCGACAGGGAAACACAGATACGCAGTATTTT
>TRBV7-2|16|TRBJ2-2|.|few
CASSTSLTDNTGELFF
TGTGCCAGCAGCACGTCCTTGACAGACAACACCGGGGAGCTGTTTTTT
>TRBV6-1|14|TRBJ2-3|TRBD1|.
CASRQGQSTDTQYF
TGTGCCAGCAGACAGGGACAGAGCACAGATACGCAGTATTTT
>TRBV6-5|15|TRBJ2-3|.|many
CASSYSMTHTDTQYF
TGTGCCAGCAGTTACTCGATGACTCACACAGATACGCAGTATTTT
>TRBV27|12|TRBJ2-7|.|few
CASRSGTYEQYF
TGTGCCAGCAGATCAGGGACCTACGAGCAGTACTTC
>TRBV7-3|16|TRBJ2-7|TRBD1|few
CAARARGDRATYEQYF
TGTGCCGCACGAGCCCGCGGGGACAGGGCTACCTACGAGCAGTACTTC
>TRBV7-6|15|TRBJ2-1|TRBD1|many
CASSPDRGSHNEQFF
TGTGCCAGCAGCCCTGACAGGGGTTCCCACAATGAGCAGTTCTTC
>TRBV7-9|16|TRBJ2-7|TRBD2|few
CASSLASLAGGGEQYF
TGTGCCAGCAGCTTAGCATCCCTAGCGGGAGGTGGTGAGCAGTACTTC
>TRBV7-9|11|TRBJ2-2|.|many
CASSRFGELFF
TGTGCCAGCAGCCGCTTCGGGGAGCTGTTTTTT
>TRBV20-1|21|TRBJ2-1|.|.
CSARGEVWDTPNASSYNEQFF
TGCAGTGCTAGAGGAGAAGTATGGGACACCCCAAATGCTAGCTCCTACAATGAGCAGTTCTTC
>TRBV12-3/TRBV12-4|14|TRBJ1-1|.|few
CASRAGRKNTEAFF
TGTGCCAGCAGGGCGGGACGGAAGAACACTGAAGCTTTCTTT
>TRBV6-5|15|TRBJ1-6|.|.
CASSYLRQINSPLHF
TGTGCCAGCAGTTACCTCAGACAAATTAATTCACCCCTCCACTTT
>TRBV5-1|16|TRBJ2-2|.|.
CASSLDFGGSAGELFF
TGCGCCAGCAGCTTGGATTTTGGGGGCAGTGCCGGGGAGCTGTTTTTT
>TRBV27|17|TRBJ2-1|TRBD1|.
CASSATKLGTGFGEQFF
TGTGCCAGCAGCGCTACCAAACTCGGGACAGGGTTTGGTGAGCAGTTCTTC
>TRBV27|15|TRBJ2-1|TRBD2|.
CASRPGTSDYNEQFF
TGTGCCAGCAGGCCTGGGACTAGCGATTACAATGAGCAGTTCTTC
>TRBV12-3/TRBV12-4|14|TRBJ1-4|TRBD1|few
CASSTGQGRRALFF
TGTGCCAGCAGTACGGGACAGGGGAGGAGAGCCCTGTTTTTT
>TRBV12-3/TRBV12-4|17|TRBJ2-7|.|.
CASSLPRWAGSAYEQYF
TGTGCCAGCAGTTTACCTCGGTGGGCGGGAAGCGCCTACGAGCAGTACTTC
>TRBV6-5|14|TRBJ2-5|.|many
CASSYRRGLETQYF
TGTGCCAGCAGTTACCGACGGGGGTTGGAGACCCAGTACTTC
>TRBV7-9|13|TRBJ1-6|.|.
CASSSPGDSPLHF
TGTGCCAGCAGCTCCCCGGGTGATTCACCCCTCCACTTT
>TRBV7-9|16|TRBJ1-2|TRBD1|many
CASSLAGQEIYYGYTF
TGTGCCAGCAGCTTAGCCGGACAGGAGATTTACTATGGCTACACCTTC
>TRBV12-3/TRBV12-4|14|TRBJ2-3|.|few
CASSLDDSTDTQYF
TGTGCCAGCAGTTTAGATGATAGCACAGATACGCAGTATTTT
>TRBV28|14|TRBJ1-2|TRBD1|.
CASSSGTANYGYTF
TGTGCCAGCAGTTCCGGGACAGCGAACTATGGCTACACCTTC
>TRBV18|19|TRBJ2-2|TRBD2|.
CASSLTSGRAETNTGELFF
TGTGCCAGCTCACTGACTAGCGGGAGGGCCGAGACGAACACCGGGGAGCTGTTTTTT
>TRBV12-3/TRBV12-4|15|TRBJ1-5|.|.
CASSGAGSGNQPQHF
TGTGCCAGCAGTGGGGCGGGGAGTGGCAATCAGCCCCAGCATTTT
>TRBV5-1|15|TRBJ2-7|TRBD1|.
CASSAAGTGEGEQYF
TGCGCCAGCAGCGCCGCCGGGACAGGGGAGGGCGAGCAGTACTTC
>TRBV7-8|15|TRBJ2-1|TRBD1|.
CASSPGQGIGDEQFF
TGTGCCAGCAGCCCAGGACAGGGGATAGGGGATGAGCAGTTCTTC
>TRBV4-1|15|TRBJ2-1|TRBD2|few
CASSQPGTRGNEQFF
TGCGCCAGCAGCCAACCCGGGACTAGAGGCAATGAGCAGTTCTTC
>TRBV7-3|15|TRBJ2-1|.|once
CASSLVAELYNEQFF
TGTGCCAGCAGCTTAGTAGCGGAGCTCTACAATGAGCAGTTCTTC
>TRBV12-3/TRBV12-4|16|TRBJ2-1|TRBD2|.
CASSPGRTSGRNEQFF
TGTGCCAGCAGCCCTGGGAGGACTAGCGGGAGAAATGAGCAGTTCTTC
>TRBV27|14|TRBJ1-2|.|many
CASSLSPYSYGYTF
TGTGCCAGCAGTTTATCGCCTTATTCCTATGGCTACACCTTC
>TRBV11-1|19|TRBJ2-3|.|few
CASSLNRGRIGRAGDTQYF
TGTGCCAGCAGCCTTAACAGGGGAAGGATCGGGAGGGCCGGAGATACGCAGTATTTT
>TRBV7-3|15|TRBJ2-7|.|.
CASSLLATSSYEQYF
TGTGCCAGCAGCTTACTAGCGACCAGCTCCTACGAGCAGTACTTC
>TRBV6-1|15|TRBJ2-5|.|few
CASTPILEVGETQYF
TGTGCCAGCACCCCAATTCTCGAGGTGGGGGAGACCCAGTACTTC
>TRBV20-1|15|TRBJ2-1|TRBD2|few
CSASASGRAGNEQFF
TGCAGTGCTAGTGCTAGCGGGAGGGCCGGGAATGAGCAGTTCTTC
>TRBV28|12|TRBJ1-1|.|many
CASSSPNTEAFF
TGTGCCAGCAGTTCTCCGAACACTGAAGCTTTCTTT
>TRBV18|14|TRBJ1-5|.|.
CASSPPGEGQPQHF
TGTGCCAGCTCACCCCCAGGGGAAGGGCAGCCCCAGCATTTT
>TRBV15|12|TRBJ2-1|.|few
CATSRVGDPQFF
TGTGCCACCAGCAGAGTAGGGGACCCGCAGTTCTTC
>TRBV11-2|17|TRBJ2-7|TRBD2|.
CASSLDNLSGYSYEQYF
TGTGCCAGCAGCTTAGATAACCTTAGCGGGTACTCCTACGAGCAGTACTTC
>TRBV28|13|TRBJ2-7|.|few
CASSPRPTYEQYF
TGTGCCAGCAGTCCACGTCCTACCTACGAGCAGTACTTC
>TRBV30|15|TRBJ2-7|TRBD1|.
CAWTHSRGHSYEQYF
TGTGCCTGGACCCACTCCAGGGGGCACTCCTACGAGCAGTACTTC
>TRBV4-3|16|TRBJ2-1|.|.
CASSLGGGGGPDEQFF
TGCGCCAGCAGCCTCGGTGGAGGGGGGGGTCCGGATGAGCAGTTCTTC
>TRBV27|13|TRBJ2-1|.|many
CASSLFPWNEQFF
TGTGCCAGCAGTTTATTTCCCTGGAATGAGCAGTTCTTC
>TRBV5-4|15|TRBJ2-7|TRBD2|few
CASSKGLADSYEQYF
TGTGCCAGCAGCAAGGGACTAGCGGACTCCTACGAGCAGTACTTC
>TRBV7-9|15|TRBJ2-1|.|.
CASRETGEVYNEQFF
TGTGCCAGCAGGGAAACGGGAGAGGTCTACAATGAGCAGTTCTTC
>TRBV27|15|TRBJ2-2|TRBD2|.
CASSVAGLDTGELFF
TGTGCCAGCAGTGTAGCAGGACTAGACACCGGGGAGCTGTTTTTT